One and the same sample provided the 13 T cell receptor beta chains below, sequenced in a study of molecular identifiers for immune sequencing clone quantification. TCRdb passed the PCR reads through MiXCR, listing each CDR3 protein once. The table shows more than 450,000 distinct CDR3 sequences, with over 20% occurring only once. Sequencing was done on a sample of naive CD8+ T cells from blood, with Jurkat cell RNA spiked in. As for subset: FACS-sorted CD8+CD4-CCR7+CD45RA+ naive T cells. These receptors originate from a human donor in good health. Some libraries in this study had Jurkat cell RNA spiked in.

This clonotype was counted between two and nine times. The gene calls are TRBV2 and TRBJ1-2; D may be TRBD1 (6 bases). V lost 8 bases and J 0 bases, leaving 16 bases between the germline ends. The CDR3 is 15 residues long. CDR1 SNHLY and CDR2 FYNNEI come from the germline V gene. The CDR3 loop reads CASGRGNPANYGYTF. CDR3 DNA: TGTGCCAGCGGAAGGGGGAACCCAGCTAACTATGGCTACACCTTC.

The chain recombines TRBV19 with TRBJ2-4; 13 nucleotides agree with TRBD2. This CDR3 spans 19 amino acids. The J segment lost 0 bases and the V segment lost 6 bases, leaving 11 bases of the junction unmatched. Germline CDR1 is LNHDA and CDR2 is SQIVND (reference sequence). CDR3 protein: CASRGISTSGGLAKNIQYF. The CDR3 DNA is TGTGCCAGTAGAGGGATTTCGACTAGCGGGGGGCTAGCCAAAAACATTCAGTACTTC.

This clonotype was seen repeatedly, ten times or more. Written as DNA, the CDR3 is TGTGCCAGCAGCGCGCTTGGGTTATCCTACGAGCAGTACTTC. It encodes CASSALGLSYEQYF. V gene TRBV7-9 combines with J gene TRBJ2-7; D gene unclear. The ends were cut back, 5 bases at V and 1 base at J, with 12 bases in the middle. The length of the CDR3 is 14 residues. CDR1 is SEHNR and CDR2 is FQNEAQ in the germline V gene (reference sequence).

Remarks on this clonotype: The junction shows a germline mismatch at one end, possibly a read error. The DNA for the CDR3 is TGCGGTGCTGTGGCCCGGGGTATGACAGATACGCAGCATTTT. Translating it yields CGAVARGMTDTQHF. The rearrangement joins TRBV20-1 to TRBJ2-3; TRBD1 might be the D (5 bases). Matching the DNA end better, TRBJ1-5 makes the J call doubtful. Germline CDR1 reads DFQATT; CDR2 reads SNEGSKA (reference sequence). This CDR3 comprises 14 residues.

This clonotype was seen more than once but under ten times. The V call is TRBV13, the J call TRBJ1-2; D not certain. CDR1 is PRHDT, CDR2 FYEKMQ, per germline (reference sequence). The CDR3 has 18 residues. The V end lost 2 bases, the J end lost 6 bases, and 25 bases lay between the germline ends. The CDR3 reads CASSLTGPSAPLTDGYTF. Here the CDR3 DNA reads TGTGCCAGCAGCTTAACCGGGCCGAGCGCCCCCTTAACGGATGGCTACACCTTC.

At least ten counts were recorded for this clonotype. For the CDR3, the DNA is TGCAGCGTTGAAGGATCGGACAGGCCTTATGGCTACACCTTC. Its protein is CSVEGSDRPYGYTF. The chain combines TRBV29-1 with TRBJ1-2; 7 bases fit TRBD1. CDR1 is SQVTM and CDR2 is ANQGSEA in the germline V gene. Germline trimming cut 1 base from V and 5 bases from J; bases unmatched to any gene: 7. This CDR3 comprises 14 residues.

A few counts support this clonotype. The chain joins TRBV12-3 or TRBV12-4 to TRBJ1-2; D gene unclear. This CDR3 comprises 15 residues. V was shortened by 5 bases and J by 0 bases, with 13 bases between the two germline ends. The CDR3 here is CASSALLNPNYGYTF. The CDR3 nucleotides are TGTGCCAGCAGTGCCCTTCTAAATCCTAACTATGGCTACACCTTC.

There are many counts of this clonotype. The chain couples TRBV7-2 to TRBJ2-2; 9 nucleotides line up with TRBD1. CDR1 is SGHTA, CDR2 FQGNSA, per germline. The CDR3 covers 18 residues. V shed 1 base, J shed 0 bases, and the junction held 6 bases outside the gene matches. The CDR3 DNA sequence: TGTGCCAGCAGCTTAGGGGCCGGGACAGGGACGAACACCGGGGAGCTGTTTTTT. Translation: CASSLGAGTGTNTGELFF.

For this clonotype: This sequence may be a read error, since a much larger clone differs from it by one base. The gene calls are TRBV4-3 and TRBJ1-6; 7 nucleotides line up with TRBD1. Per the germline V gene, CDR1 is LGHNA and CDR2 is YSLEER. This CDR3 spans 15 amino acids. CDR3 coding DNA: TGCGCCAGCAGCCAAATGACAGGGTTTTTTTCACCCCTCCGCTTT. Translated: CASSQMTGFFSPLRF.

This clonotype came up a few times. CDR3 in DNA: TGTGCCAGCAGCTTTCCCATGGGCGAGCAGTACTTC. This gives the protein CASSFPMGEQYF. The V and J genes are TRBV7-9 and TRBJ2-7; D not certain. CDR1 is SEHNR and CDR2 is FQNEAQ in the germline V gene (reference sequence). The CDR3 is 12 residues long. V dropped 3 bases and J dropped 6 bases, with 9 bases sitting between them.

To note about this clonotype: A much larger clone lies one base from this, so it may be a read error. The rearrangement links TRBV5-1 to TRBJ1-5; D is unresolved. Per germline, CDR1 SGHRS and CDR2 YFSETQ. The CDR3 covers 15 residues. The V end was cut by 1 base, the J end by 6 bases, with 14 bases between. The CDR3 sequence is CASSLMGYMSQPQHF. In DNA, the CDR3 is TGCGCCAGCAGCTTGATGGGGTATATGAGTCAGCCCCAGCATTTT.

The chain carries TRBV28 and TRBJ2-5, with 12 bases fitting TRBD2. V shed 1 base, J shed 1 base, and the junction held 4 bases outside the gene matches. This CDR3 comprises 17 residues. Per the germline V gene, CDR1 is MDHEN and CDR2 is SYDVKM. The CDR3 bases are TGTGCCAGCAGTTTATCGAGGACTAGCGGGATCCAAGAGACCCAGTACTTC. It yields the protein CASSLSRTSGIQETQYF.

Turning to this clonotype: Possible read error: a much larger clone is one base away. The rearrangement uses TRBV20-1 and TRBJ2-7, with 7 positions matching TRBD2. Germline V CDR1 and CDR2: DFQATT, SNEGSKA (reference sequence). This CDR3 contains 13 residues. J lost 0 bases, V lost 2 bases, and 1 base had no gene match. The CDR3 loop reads CSARLAASYEQYF. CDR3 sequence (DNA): TGCAGTGCTAGACTAGCGGCCTCCTACGAGCAGTACTTC.